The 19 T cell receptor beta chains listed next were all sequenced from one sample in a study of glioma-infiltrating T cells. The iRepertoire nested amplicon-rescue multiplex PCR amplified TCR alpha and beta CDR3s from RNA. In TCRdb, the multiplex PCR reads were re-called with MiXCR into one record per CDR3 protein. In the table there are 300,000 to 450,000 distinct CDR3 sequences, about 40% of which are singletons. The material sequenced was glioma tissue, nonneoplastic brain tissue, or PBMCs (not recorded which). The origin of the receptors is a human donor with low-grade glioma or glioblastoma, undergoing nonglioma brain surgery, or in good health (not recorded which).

For the CDR3, the DNA is TGTGCCAGCAGTTTATTGTCTGGGGGTTATGGCTACACCTTC. Translating gives CASSLLSGGYGYTF. The chain employs TRBV28 and TRBJ1-2; tentatively, D is TRBD1 (5 bases). The V gene's germline CDR1 is MDHEN and CDR2 SYDVKM. This CDR3 is 14 amino acids long. V dropped 1 base and J dropped 5 bases, with 11 bases sitting between them.

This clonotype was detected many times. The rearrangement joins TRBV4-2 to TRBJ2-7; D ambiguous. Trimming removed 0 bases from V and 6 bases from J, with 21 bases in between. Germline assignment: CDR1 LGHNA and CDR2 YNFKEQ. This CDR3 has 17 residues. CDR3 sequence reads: CASSQDLPGEELGEQYF. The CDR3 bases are TGTGCCAGCAGCCAAGATCTGCCAGGCGAGGAGTTGGGCGAGCAGTACTTC.

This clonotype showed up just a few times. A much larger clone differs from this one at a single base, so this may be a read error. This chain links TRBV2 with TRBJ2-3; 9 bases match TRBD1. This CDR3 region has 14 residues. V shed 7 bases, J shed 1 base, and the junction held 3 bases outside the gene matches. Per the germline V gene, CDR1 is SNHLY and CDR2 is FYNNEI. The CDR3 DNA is TGTGCCAGCATCCGGGACAGGGGCACAGATACGCAGTATTTT. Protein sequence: CASIRDRGTDTQYF. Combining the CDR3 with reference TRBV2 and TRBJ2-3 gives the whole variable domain EPEVTQTPSHQVTQMGQEVILRCVPISNHLYFYWYRQILGQKVEFLVSFYNNEISEKSEIFDDQFSVERPDGSNFTLKIRSTKLEDSAMYFCASIRDRGTDTQYFGPGTRLTVL.

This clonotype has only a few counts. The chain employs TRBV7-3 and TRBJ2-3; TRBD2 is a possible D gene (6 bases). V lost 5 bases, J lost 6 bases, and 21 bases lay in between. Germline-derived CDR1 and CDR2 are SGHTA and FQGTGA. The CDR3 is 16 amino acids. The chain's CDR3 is CASSLGLFEPPDTQYF. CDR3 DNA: TGTGCCAGCAGCCTCGGACTATTTGAACCCCCCGATACGCAGTATTTT.

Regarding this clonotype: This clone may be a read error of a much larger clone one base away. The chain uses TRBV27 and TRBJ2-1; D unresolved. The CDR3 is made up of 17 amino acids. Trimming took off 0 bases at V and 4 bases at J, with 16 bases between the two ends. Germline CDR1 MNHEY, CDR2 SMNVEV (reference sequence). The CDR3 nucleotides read TGTGCCAGCAGTTTATCGGTTTCACGGGCCGCGTACAATGAGCAGTTCTTC. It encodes CASSLSVSRAAYNEQFF.

The chain's CDR3 is CASTPSTVNYGYTF. CDR3 coding DNA: TGTGCCAGCACCCCCTCGACAGTCAACTATGGCTACACCTTC. The J gene is TRBJ1-2, the V gene TRBV7-2, with D maybe TRBD1 (5 bases). The CDR3 loop spans 14 amino acids. Per germline, CDR1 SGHTA and CDR2 FQGNSA. Trimming left V 7 bases short and J 2 bases short, with 14 bases between.

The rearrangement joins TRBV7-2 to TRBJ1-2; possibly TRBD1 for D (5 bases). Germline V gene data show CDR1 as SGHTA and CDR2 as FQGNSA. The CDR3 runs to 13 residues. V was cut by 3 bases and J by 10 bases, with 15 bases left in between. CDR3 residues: CTSSFHGVTVYTF. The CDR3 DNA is TGTACCAGCAGCTTCCACGGTGTGACAGTCTACACCTTC.

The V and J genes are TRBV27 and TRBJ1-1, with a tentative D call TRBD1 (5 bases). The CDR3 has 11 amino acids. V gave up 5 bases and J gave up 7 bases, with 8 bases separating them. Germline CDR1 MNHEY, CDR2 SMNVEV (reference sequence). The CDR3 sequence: CASSGGNEAFF. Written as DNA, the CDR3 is TGTGCCAGCAGTGGGGGTAATGAAGCTTTCTTT.

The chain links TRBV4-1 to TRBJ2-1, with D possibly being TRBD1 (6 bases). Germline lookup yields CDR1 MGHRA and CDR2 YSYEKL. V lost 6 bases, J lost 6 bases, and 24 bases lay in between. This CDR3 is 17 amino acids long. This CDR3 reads CASSPSAVAEQGNEQFF. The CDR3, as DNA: TGCGCCAGCAGTCCCTCAGCGGTGGCGGAACAGGGCAATGAGCAGTTCTTC.

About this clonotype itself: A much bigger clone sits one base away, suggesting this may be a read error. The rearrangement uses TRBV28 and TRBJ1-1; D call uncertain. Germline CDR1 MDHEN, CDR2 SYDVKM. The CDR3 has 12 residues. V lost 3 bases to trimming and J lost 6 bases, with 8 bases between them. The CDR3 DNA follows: TGTGCCAGCAGTTTTCAGGACCCTGAAGCTTTCTTT. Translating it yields CASSFQDPEAFF.

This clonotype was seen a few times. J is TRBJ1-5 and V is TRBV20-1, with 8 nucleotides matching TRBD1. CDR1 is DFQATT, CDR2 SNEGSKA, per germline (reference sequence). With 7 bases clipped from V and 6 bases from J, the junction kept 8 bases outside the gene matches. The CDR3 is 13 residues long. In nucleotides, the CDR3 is TGCAGTGGGGCAGGGGGCGCGGGTCAGCCCCAGCATTTT. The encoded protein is CSGAGGAGQPQHF.

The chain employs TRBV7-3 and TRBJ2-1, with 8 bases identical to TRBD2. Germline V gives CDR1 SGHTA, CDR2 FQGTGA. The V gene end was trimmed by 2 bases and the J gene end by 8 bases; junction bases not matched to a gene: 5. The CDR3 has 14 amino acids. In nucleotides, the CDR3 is TGTGCCAGCAGCTTAGGGACTAGGTACGATGAGCAGTTCTTC. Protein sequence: CASSLGTRYDEQFF.

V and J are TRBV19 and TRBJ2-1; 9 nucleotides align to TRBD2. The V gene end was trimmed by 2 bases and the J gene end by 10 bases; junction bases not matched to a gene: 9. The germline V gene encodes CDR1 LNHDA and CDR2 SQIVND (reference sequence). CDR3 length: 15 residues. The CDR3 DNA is TGTGCCAGTAGTATACTAGCGGGGAGAAACACCGAGCAGTTCTTC. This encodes CASSILAGRNTEQFF.

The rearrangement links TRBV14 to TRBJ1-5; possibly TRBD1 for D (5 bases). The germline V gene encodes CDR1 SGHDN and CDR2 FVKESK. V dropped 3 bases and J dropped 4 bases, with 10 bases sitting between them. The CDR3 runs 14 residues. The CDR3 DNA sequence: TGTGCCAGCAGCCACGTCGGGGGAAATCAGCCCCAGCATTTT. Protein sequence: CASSHVGGNQPQHF.

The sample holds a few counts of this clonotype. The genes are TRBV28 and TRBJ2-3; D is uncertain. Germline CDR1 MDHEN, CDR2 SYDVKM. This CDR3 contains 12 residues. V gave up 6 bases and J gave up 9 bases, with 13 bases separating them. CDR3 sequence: CASSRKWRTQYF. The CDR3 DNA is TGTGCCAGCAGCCGAAAATGGAGAACGCAGTATTTT.

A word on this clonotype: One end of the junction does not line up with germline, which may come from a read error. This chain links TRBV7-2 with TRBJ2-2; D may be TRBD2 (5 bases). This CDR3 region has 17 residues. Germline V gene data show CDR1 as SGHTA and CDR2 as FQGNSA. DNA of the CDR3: TGTGCCAGCAGCTTACTAGACTACCCCGGTAGACTCGGGGATCTGTTTTTT. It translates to CASSLLDYPGRLGDLFF.

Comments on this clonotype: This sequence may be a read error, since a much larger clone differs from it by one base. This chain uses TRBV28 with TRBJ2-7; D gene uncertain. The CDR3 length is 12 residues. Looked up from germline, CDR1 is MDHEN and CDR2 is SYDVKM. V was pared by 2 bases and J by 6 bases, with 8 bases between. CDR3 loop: CASSLPLVEQYF. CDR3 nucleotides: TGTGCCAGCAGTTTACCCCTCGTCGAGCAGTACTTC.

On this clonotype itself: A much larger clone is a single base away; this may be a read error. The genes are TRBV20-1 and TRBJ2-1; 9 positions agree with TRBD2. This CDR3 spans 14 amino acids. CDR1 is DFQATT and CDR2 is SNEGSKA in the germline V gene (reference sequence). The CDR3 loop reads CSAPAGGRAHEQLF. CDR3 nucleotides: TGCAGTGCTCCGGCTGGCGGGAGGGCCCATGAGCAGTTATTC.

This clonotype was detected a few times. In DNA form, the CDR3 reads TGTGCCAGCAGTTACGGACGGGCGCCCTACGAGCAGTACTTC. Protein product: CASSYGRAPYEQYF. The chain employs TRBV6-2 or TRBV6-3 and TRBJ2-7; no reliable D call. The ends were cut back, 2 bases at V and 2 bases at J, with 10 bases in the middle. Germline V gene data show CDR1 as MNHEY and CDR2 as SVGEGT. This CDR3 spans 14 amino acids.